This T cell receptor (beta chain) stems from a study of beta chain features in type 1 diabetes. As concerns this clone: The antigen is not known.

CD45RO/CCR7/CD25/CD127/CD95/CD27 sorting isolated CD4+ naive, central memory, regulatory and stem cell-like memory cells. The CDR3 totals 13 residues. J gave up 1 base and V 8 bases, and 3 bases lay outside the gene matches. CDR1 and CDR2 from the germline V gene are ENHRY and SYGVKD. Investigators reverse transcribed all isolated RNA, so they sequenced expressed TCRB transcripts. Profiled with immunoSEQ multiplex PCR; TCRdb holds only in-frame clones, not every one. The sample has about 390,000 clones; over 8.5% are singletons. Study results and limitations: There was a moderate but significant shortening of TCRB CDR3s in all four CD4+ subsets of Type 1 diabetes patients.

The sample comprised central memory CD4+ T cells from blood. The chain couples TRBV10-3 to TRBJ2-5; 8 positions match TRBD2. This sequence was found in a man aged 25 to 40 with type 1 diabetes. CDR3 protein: CAIAGGPQETQYF. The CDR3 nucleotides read TGTGCCATCGCGGGAGGCCCCCAAGAGACCCAGTACTTC.